Shown below are 10 T cell receptor beta chains from a single sample sequenced in a study of graft-versus-host responses after intestinal transplantation. Sequenced by immunoSEQ multiplex PCR; TCRdb stores in-frame clones only, minus some. The sample yields under 85,000 clones, around 95% seen once. Antigen specificity for these receptors is unknown. Material: unstimulated CD8+ T cells sorted from spleen or lymph node cells, obtained before intestinal transplant. These receptors were obtained from a human donor who received an intestinal transplant.

This chain uses TRBV15 with TRBJ1-4, with a weak D call TRBD1 (5 bases). The CDR3 contains 13 residues. V was pared by 0 bases and J by 8 bases, with 7 bases between. Germline V gene data show CDR1 as LNHNV and CDR2 as YYDKDF (reference sequence). This chain's CDR3 is CATSREGREKLFF. In DNA, the CDR3 is TGTGCCACCAGCAGAGAGGGGCGGGAAAAACTGTTTTTT.

This chain links TRBV6-1 with TRBJ2-7, with 7 nucleotides matching TRBD1. In germline, CDR1 is MNHNS, CDR2 SASEGT. The CDR3 covers 13 residues. J lost 2 bases, V lost 7 bases, and 5 bases had no gene match. The CDR3 coding sequence is TGTGCCAGCACACAGGGGCCCCCCTACGAGCAGTACTTC. Amino acid sequence: CASTQGPPYEQYF.

The chain joins TRBV15 to TRBJ1-2, with 8 bases lining up with TRBD1. With V trimmed by 5 bases and J by 4 bases, 9 bases remained unmatched. CDR1 and CDR2 (germline): LNHNV, YYDKDF (reference sequence). This CDR3 is 15 amino acids long. In DNA, the CDR3 is TGTGCCACCAGCGAAGACAGGGGCCCCACCTATGGCTACACCTTC. Amino acids: CATSEDRGPTYGYTF.

The CDR3 here is CAGGAGAWDTGELFF. The CDR3 DNA sequence: TGTGCCGGCGGGGCGGGAGCATGGGACACCGGGGAGCTGTTTTTT. The gene calls are TRBV10-3 and TRBJ2-2, with TRBD2 matching 7 bases. The ends lost 11 bases at V and 3 bases at J; junction bases unmatched: 12. This CDR3 has 15 amino acids. Germline assignment: CDR1 ENHRY and CDR2 SYGVKD.

The gene calls are TRBV7-8 and TRBJ1-1; TRBD1 agrees at 10 bases. CDR3 length: 14 residues. Germline trimming cut 5 bases from V and 6 bases from J; bases unmatched to any gene: 6. CDR1 is SGHVS and CDR2 is FQNEAQ in the germline V gene. The CDR3 region has the DNA TGTGCCAGCAGCGGTCGGACAGGGGGTGCTGAAGCTTTCTTT. Translating it yields CASSGRTGGAEAFF.

The chain has TRBV15 and TRBJ1-5; perhaps TRBD1 as D (5 bases). Trimming cost V 2 bases and J 0 bases, with 14 bases left between them. Per germline, CDR1 LNHNV and CDR2 YYDKDF (reference sequence). This CDR3 contains 17 residues. The CDR3 region has the DNA TGTGCCACCAGCAGAACCTTTGGGGGGAATAGCAATCAGCCCCAGCATTTT. Its translation is CATSRTFGGNSNQPQHF.

J is TRBJ2-7 and V is TRBV2; 7 bases are shared with TRBD1. The trim removed 5 bases at V and 2 bases at J, leaving 9 bases unmatched. In germline, CDR1 is SNHLY, CDR2 FYNNEI. The length of the CDR3 is 15 residues. For the CDR3, the DNA is TGTGCCAGCAGTACCGGGACAGTCCCTCCCTACGAGCAGTACTTC. Translating it yields CASSTGTVPPYEQYF.

The chain employs TRBV27 and TRBJ1-2; 9 nucleotides match TRBD1. From germline, CDR1 is MNHEY and CDR2 SMNVEV (reference sequence). The V and J ends lost 5 bases and 4 bases, in that order; junction bases with no gene match: 11. This CDR3 is 16 amino acids long. CDR3 sequence reads: CASSPKVGTGIYGYTF. CDR3 DNA sequence: TGTGCCAGCAGTCCTAAGGTCGGGACAGGGATCTATGGCTACACCTTC.

This chain connects TRBV9 to TRBJ2-7; D is perhaps TRBD1 (5 bases). The ends were cut back, 10 bases at V and 6 bases at J, with 17 bases in the middle. CDR3 length equals 12 residues. Germline V gene data show CDR1 as SGDLS and CDR2 as YYNGEE. CDR3 region: CAQAPGNCEQYF. The DNA for the CDR3 is TGTGCCCAAGCCCCAGGGAACTGCGAGCAGTACTTC.

The chain uses TRBV15 and TRBJ1-2, with TRBD1 identical over 11 bases. Per germline, CDR1 LNHNV and CDR2 YYDKDF (reference sequence). V trimming: 1 base; J trimming: 8 bases; junction bases outside the gene matches: 6. CDR3 length: 15 residues. CDR3: CATSRAEGQGDGYTF. The CDR3 DNA follows: TGTGCCACCAGCAGAGCTGAGGGACAGGGGGACGGCTACACCTTC. The entire variable domain, with the rest obtained from reference TRBV15 and TRBJ1-2, is as follows: DAMVIQNPRYQVTQFGKPVTLSCSQTLNHNVMYWYQQKSSQAPKLLFHYYDKDFNNEADTPDNFQSRRPNTSFCFLDIRSPGLGDTAMYLCATSRAEGQGDGYTFGSGTRLTVV.